This T cell receptor beta chain was observed in a study of T-cell reconstitution after alpha-beta-depleted transplantation in children. V lost 6 bases, J lost 2 bases, and 14 bases lay in between. Germline assignment: CDR1 ENHRY and CDR2 SYGVKD. The length of the CDR3 is 15 residues. Unique molecular identifiers were incorporated into the prepared TCRbeta library. TCRdb recomputed calls from the PCR reads with MiXCR, one row per CDR3 protein. The sample contains about 540,000 distinct CDR3 sequences, 25% to 30% of which appear only once. The origin of this receptor is a boy in the first two years of life with Wiskott-Aldrich syndrome, due to receive a stem cell transplant. V gene TRBV10-3 combines with J gene TRBJ1-3, with D possibly being TRBD1 (5 bases). The specimen was PBMCs, collected before TCRalphabeta/CD19-depleted stem cell transplant. The CDR3 here is CAIRDLAGAGNTIYF. The CDR3 DNA sequence: TGTGCCATCAGGGACCTGGCGGGGGCTGGAAACACCATATATTTT.